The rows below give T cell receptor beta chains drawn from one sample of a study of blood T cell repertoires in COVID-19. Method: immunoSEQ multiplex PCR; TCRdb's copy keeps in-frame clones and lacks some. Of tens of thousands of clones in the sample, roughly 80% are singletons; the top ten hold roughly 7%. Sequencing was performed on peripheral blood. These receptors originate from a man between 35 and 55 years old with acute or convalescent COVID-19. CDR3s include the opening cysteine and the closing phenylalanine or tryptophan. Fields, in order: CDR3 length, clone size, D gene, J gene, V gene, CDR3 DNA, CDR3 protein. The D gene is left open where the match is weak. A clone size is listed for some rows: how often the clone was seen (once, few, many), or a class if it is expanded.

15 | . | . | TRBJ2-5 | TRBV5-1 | TGCGCCAGCAGCTTGGGGGTACAGGCTAGACAGACCCAGTACTTC | CASSLGVQARQTQYF
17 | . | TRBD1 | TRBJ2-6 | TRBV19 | TGTGCCAGTAGCCCGGGACAGGGTAACTCTGGGGCCAACGTCCTGACTTTC | CASSPGQGNSGANVLTF
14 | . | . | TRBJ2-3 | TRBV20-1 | TGCAGTGCTAGTTTATCAGGGAATACAGATACGCAGTATTTT | CSASLSGNTDTQYF
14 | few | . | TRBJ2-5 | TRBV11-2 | TGTGCCAGCAGCCGAGGACTGAACCAAGAGACCCAGTACTTC | CASSRGLNQETQYF
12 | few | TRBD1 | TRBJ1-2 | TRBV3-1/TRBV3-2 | TGTGCCAGCAACCCCGGGCAGGGGGCCTACACCTTC | CASNPGQGAYTF
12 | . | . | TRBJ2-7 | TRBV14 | TGTGCCAGCAGCCTAGGAGTCTACGAGCAGTACTTC | CASSLGVYEQYF
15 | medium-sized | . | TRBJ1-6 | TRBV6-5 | TGTGCCAGCAGTTACTCGACGGGGTATAATTCACCCCTCCACTTT | CASSYSTGYNSPLHF
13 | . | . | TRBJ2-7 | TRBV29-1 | TGCAGCGTTGGATGGAGGGAGTTAGGCGAGCAGTACTTC | CSVGWRELGEQYF
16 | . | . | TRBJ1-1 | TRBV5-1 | TGCGCCAGCAGCTCGGGGGGGACGTACCGGTCAACTGAAGCTTTCTTT | CASSSGGTYRSTEAFF
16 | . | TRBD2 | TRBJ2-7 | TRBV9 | TGTGCCAGCAGCCTCGATGTAACGGGGGGTCTGGACGAGCAGTACTTC | CASSLDVTGGLDEQYF
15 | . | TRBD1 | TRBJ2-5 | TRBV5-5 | TGTGCCAGCAGCTTGGGGACAGGGGGCCAAGAGACCCAGTACTTC | CASSLGTGGQETQYF
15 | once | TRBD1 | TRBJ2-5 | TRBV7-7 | TGTGCCAGCAGCTCCAAGGGGGCCAGAATAGAGACCCAGTACTTC | CASSSKGARIETQYF
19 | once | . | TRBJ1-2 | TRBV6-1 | TGTGCCAGCAGTGAAGGTCGTTTCTCGACAAGTCTGGGTCTCTATGGCTACACCTTC | CASSEGRFSTSLGLYGYTF
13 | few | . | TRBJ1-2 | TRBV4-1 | TGCGCCAGCAGCCAAGCCCTCGGGGAGGAAATAAACTTC | CASSQALGEEINF
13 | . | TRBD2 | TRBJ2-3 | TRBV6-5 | TGTGCCAGCAGGGGGACTAGCGGGCGTACGCAGTATTTT | CASRGTSGRTQYF
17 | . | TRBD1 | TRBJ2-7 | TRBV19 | TGTGCCAGTAGTATAGATTCGAGGGGGGACAGGGCCTACGAGCAGTACTTC | CASSIDSRGDRAYEQYF
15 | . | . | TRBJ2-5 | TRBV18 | TGTGCCAGCTCACCACGGGGGGGCATCATGGAGACCCAGTACTTC | CASSPRGGIMETQYF
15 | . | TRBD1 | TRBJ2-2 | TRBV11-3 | TGTGCCAGCAGCCTGGACAGGGGGCGTACCGGGGAGCTGTTTTTT | CASSLDRGRTGELFF
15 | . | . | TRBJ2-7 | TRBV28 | TGTGCCAGCAGTTTATGGTGGGCGGACACCTACGAGCAGTACTTC | CASSLWWADTYEQYF
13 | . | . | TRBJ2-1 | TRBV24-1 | TGTGCCACCAGTGATCCGGGAGACAATGAGCAGTTCTTC | CATSDPGDNEQFF
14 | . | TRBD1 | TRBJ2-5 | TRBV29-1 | TGCAGCGTCCCGGCCGGACAGGTCAGACAGACCCAGTACTTC | CSVPAGQVRQTQYF
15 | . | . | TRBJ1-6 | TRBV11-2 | TGTGCCAGCAGCTTATTCCGGGACTTGGAATCACCCCTCCACTTT | CASSLFRDLESPLHF
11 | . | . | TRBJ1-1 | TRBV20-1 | TGCAGTGCCTCTAGTAACACTGAAGCTTTCTTT | CSASSNTEAFF
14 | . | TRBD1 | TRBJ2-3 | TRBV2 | TGTGCCAGCAGACTTACAGGGGGCACAGATACGCAGTATTTT | CASRLTGGTDTQYF
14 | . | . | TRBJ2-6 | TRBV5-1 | TGCGCCAGCAGCGCGACATCTGGGGCCAACGTCCTGACTTTC | CASSATSGANVLTF
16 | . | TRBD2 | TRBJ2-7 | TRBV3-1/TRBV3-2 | TGTGCCAGCAGCCAAGGGGGGGGGATCCACTCCTACGAGCAGTACTTC | CASSQGGGIHSYEQYF
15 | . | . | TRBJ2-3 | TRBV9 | TGTGCCAGCAGCGCCTACGGGGGAGGCACAGATACGCAGTATTTT | CASSAYGGGTDTQYF
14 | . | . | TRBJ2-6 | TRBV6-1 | TGTGCCAGCAGAACAGGAACCGGGGCCAACGTCCTGACTTTC | CASRTGTGANVLTF
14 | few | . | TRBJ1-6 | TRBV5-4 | TGTGCCAGCAGCTACCGGGAAAATAATTCACCCCTCCACTTT | CASSYRENNSPLHF
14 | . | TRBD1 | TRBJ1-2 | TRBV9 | TGTGCCAGCAGCTTGGAAGGGACAGGGACGAGCTACACCTTC | CASSLEGTGTSYTF